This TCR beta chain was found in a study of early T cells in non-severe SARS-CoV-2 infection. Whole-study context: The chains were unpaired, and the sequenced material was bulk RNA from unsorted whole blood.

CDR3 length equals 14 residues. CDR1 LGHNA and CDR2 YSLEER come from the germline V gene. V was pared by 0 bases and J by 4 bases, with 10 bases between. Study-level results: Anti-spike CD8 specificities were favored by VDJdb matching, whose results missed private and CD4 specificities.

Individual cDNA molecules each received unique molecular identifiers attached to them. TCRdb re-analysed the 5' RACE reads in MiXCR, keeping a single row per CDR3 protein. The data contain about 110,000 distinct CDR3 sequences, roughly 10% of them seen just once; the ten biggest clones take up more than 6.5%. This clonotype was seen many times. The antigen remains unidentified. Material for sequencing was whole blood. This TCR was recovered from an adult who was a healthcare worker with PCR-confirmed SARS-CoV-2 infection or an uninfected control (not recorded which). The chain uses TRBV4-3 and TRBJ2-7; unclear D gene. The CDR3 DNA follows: TGCGCCAGCAGCCAAGATAGAGTTTCTTACGAGCAGTACTTC. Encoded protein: CASSQDRVSYEQYF.